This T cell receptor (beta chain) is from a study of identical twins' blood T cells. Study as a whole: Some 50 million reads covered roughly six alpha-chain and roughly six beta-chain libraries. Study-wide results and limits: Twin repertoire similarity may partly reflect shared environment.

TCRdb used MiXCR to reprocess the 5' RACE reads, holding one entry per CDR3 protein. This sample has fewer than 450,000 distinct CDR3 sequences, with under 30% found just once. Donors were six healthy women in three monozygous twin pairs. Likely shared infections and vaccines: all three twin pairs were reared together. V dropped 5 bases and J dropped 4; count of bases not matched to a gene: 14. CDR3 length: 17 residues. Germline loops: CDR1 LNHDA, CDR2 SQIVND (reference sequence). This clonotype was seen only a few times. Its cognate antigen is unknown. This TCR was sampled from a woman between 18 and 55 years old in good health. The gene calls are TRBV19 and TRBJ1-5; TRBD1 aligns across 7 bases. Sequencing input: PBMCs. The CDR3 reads CASSSTRQGRSNQPQHF. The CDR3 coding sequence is TGTGCCAGTAGTTCGACCCGACAGGGTAGGAGTAATCAGCCCCAGCATTTT.